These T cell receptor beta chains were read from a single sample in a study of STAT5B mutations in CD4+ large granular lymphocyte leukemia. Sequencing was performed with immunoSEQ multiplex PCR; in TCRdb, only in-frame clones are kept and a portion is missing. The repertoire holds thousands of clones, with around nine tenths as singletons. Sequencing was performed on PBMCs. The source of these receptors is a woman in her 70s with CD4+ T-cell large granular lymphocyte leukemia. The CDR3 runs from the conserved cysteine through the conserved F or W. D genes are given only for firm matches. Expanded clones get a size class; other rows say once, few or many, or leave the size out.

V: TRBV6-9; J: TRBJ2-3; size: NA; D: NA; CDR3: CASSLGGVGDTQYF; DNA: TGTGCCAGCAGTTTAGGGGGGGTTGGGGATACGCAGTATTTT
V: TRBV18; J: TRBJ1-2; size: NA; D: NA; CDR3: CASSPGGDNYGYTF; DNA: TGTGCCAGCTCACCGGGAGGTGATAACTATGGCTACACCTTC
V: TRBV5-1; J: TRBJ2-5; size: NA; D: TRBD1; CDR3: CASSLAMASKTGTGQETQYF; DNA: TGCGCCAGCAGCTTGGCCATGGCCTCAAAAACTGGGACAGGGCAAGAGACCCAGTACTTC
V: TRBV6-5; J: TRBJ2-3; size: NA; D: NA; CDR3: CASSYSGHSLTDTQYF; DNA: TGTGCCAGCAGTTACAGTGGCCACTCCCTCACAGATACGCAGTATTTT
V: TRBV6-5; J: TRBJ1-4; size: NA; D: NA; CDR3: CAAGAGIGEKLFF; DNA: TGTGCCGCGGGGGCGGGAATAGGTGAAAAACTGTTTTTT
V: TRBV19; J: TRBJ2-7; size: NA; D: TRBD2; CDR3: CASSAEGTSGSYEQYF; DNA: TGTGCCAGTAGTGCCGAGGGGACTAGCGGAAGCTACGAGCAGTACTTC
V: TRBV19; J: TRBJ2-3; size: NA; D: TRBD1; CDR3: CASSNPGQADTQYF; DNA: TGTGCCAGTAGTAACCCCGGACAGGCAGATACGCAGTATTTT
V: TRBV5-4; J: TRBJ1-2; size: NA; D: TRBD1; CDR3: CASSLEGAKNYGYTF; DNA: TGTGCCAGCAGCTTGGAGGGGGCGAAAAACTATGGCTACACCTTC
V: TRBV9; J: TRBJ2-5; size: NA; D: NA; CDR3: CASSGGGGNIGETQYF; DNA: TGTGCCAGCAGCGGTGGGGGGGGCAATATAGGAGAGACCCAGTACTTC
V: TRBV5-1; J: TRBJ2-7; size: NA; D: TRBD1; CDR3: CASRQGAGTYEQYF; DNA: TGCGCCAGCAGACAGGGGGCCGGAACCTACGAGCAGTACTTC
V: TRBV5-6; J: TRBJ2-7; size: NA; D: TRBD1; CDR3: CASSSDRDYEQYF; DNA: TGTGCCAGCAGCTCAGACAGGGACTACGAGCAGTACTTC
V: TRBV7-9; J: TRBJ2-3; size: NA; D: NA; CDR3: CASSLGLAGDTQYF; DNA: TGTGCCAGCAGCTTAGGGTTAGCAGGAGATACGCAGTATTTT
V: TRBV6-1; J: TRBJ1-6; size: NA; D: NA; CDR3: CASSEGWGPDSPLHF; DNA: TGTGCCAGCAGTGAAGGTTGGGGGCCGGATTCACCCCTCCACTTT
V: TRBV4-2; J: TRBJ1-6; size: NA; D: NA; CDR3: CASSLDIGSAYNSPLHF; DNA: TGTGCCAGCAGCCTTGACATAGGGTCTGCCTATAATTCACCCCTCCACTTT
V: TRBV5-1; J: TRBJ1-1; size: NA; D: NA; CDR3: CASSLSGRGEAFF; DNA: TGCGCCAGCAGCTTGTCCGGGAGAGGTGAAGCTTTCTTT
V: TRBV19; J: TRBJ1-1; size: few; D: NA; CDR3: CASSPQGSSGTEAFF; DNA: TGTGCCAGTAGTCCGCAGGGAAGTTCGGGGACTGAAGCTTTCTTT
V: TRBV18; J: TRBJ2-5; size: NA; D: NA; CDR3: CASSPQDQETQYF; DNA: TGTGCCAGCTCACCACAGGACCAAGAGACCCAGTACTTC
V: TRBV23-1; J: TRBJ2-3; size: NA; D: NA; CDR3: CASSQSSTDTQYF; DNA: TGCGCCAGCAGTCAATCGAGCACAGATACGCAGTATTTT
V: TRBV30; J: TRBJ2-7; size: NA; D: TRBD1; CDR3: CASARTGDYEQYF; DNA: TGTGCCTCAGCTCGGACAGGAGACTACGAGCAGTACTTC
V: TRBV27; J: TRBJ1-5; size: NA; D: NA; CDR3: CASSLRGISVGPQHF; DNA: TGTGCCAGCAGTTTAAGGGGGATCTCTGTGGGGCCCCAGCATTTT
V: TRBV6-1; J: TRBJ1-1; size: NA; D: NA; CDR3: CASSQLGAGTEAFF; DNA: TGTGCCAGCAGCCAATTAGGGGCAGGGACTGAAGCTTTCTTT
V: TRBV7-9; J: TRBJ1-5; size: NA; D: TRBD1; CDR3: CASAPQGAQPQHF; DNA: TGTGCCAGCGCACCACAGGGGGCGCAGCCCCAGCATTTT
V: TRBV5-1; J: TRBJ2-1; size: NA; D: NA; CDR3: CASSSGLLYNEQFF; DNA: TGCGCCAGCAGCTCGGGGCTCCTATACAATGAGCAGTTCTTC
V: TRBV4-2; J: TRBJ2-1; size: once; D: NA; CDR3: CASSQDRDVYNEQFF; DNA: TGTGCCAGCAGCCAGGACCGGGACGTTTACAATGAGCAGTTCTTC
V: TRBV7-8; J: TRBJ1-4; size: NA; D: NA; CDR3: CASSPLGGRGEKLFF; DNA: TGTGCCAGCAGCCCCCTGGGTGGGCGCGGTGAAAAACTGTTTTTT
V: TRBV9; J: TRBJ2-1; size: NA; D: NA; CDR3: CASSVPDPDNEQFF; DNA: TGTGCCAGCAGCGTACCCGATCCCGACAATGAGCAGTTCTTC
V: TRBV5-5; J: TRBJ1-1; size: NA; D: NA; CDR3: CASSSKGGSGTEAFF; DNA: TGTGCCAGCAGCTCAAAAGGGGGATCGGGCACTGAAGCTTTCTTT
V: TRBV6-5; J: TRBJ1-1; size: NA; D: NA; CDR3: CASTRAGMNTEAFF; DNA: TGTGCCAGCACGAGAGCCGGGATGAACACTGAAGCTTTCTTT
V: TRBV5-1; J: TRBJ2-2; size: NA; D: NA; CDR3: CASSLNSANTGELFF; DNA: TGCGCCAGCAGCTTGAACAGTGCGAACACCGGGGAGCTGTTTTTT
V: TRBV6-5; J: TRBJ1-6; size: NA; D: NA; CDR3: CASSQQGRTSPLHF; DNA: TGTGCCAGCAGTCAACAGGGTAGAACTTCACCCCTCCACTTT
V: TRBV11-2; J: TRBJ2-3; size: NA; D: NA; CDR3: CASSSMTGRTDTQYF; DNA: TGTGCCAGCAGCAGCATGACAGGACGCACAGATACGCAGTATTTT
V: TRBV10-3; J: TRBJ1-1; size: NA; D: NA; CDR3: CAIKGVRTEAFF; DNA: TGTGCCATCAAGGGGGTTCGGACTGAAGCTTTCTTT
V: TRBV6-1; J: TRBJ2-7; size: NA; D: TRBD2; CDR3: CASSEMSGGDYEQYF; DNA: TGTGCCAGCAGTGAAATGAGCGGGGGGGACTACGAGCAGTACTTC
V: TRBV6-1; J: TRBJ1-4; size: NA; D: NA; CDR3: CASSEVWTTEKLFF; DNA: TGTGCCAGCAGTGAAGTGTGGACAACAGAAAAACTGTTTTTT
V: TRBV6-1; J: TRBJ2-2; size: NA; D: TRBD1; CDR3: CASSRDRGPGELFF; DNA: TGTGCCAGCAGCCGGGACAGGGGTCCCGGGGAGCTGTTTTTT
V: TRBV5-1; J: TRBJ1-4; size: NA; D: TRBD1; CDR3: CASSGGQGGNEKLFF; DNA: TGCGCCAGCAGCGGAGGACAGGGGGGGAATGAAAAACTGTTTTTT
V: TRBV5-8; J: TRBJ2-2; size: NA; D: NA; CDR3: CASSEVWGELFF; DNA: TGTGCCAGCAGCGAGGTTTGGGGGGAGCTGTTTTTT
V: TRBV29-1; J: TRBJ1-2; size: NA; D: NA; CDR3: CSVDRTGYGGYTF; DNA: TGCAGCGTTGACCGTACAGGGTATGGTGGCTACACCTTC
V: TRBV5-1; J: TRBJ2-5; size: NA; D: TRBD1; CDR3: CASSFQEQGAQETQYF; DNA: TGCGCCAGCAGCTTCCAGGAACAGGGGGCTCAAGAGACCCAGTACTTC
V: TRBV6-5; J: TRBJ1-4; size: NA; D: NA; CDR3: CASRKGGEKLFF; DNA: TGTGCCAGCAGAAAGGGGGGTGAAAAACTGTTTTTT